The T cell receptor (beta chain) under discussion was sequenced for a study of blood T cell repertoires in COVID-19. The repertoire was sequenced with immunoSEQ multiplex PCR; TCRdb's copy has only in-frame clones and lacks some. The table records 100,000 or so clones, roughly 90% of them present only once. The TCR sequence derives from a young man in a cohort sampled during active COVID-19. The sample comprised peripheral blood.

The CDR3 DNA sequence: TGTGCCAGCAGTTCCCTTAGTGGACAGCAAGAGACCCAGTACTTC. It encodes CASSSLSGQQETQYF. The chain has TRBV28 and TRBJ2-5; tentative D call: TRBD1 (6 bases). Trimming took 4 bases from V and 2 from J, leaving 14 bases between them. Germline assignment: CDR1 MDHEN and CDR2 SYDVKM. CDR3 length: 15 residues.